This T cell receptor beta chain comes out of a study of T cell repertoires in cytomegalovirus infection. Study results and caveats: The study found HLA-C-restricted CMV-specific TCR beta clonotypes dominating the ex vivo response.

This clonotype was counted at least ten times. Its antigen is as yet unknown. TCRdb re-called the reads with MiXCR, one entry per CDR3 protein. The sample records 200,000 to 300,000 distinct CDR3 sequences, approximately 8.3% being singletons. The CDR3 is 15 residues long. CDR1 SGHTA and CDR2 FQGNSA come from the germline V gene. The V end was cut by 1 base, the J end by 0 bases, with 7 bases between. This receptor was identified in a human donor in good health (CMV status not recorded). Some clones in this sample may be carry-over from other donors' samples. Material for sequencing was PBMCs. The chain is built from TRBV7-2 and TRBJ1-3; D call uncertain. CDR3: CASSLEGGSGNTIYF. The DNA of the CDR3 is TGTGCCAGCAGCTTAGAGGGCGGCTCTGGAAACACCATATATTTT.